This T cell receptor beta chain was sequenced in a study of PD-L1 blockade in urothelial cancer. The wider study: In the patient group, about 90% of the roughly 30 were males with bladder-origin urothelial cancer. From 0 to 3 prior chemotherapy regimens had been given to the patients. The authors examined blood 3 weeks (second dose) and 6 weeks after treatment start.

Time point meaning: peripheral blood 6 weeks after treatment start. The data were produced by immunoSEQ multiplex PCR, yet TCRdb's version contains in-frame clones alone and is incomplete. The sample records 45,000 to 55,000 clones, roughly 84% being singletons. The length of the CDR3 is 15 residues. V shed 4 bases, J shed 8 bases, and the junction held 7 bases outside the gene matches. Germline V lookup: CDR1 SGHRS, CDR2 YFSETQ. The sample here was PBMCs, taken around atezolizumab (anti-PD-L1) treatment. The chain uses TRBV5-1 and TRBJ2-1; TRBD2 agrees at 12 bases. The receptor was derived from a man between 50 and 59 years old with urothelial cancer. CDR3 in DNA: TGCGCCAGCAGCCAACTAGCGGGAGGTCCCGATGAGCAGTTCTTC. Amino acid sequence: CASSQLAGGPDEQFF.